This T cell receptor beta chain was obtained from a study of blood T cell repertoires in COVID-19. On the study more broadly: From T cells, B-cell-depleted T cells, or PBMCs came the material, which was cDNA or gDNA.

CDR3 length: 14 amino acids. The germline gives CDR1 SGHRS, CDR2 YFSETQ. Trimming at V came to 4 bases and at J to 6 bases, leaving 9 bases not matched to a gene. Participant ages covered 18 to 89 years across about 25 US areas. Assignment of participants to cohorts was predicated upon participant-reported clinical history. Study processing details: Reference gene primer amplification yielded estimated nucleated cell counts. The data were produced by immunoSEQ multiplex PCR, yet TCRdb's version contains in-frame clones alone and is incomplete. The DNA gave D and trimming, while V, J and clone size come from that table. The table lists about 210,000 clones, 75% to 90% of them singletons.

Material for sequencing was PBMCs or T cells enriched from blood (not recorded which). The receptor was isolated from a man between 35 and 55 years old who had recovered from COVID-19. V is TRBV5-1 and J is TRBJ1-1; 7 bases are shared with TRBD1. The CDR3 is CASSQRGTVAEAFF. In nucleotides, the CDR3 is TGCGCCAGCAGCCAACGGGGGACAGTCGCTGAAGCTTTCTTT.